Listed below are T cell receptor beta chains from one sample, sequenced in a study of cytomegalovirus exposure and HLA in healthy donors. Sequencing used immunoSEQ multiplex PCR; TCRdb keeps in-frame clones, though not all of them. The table records 99,000 or so clones, 13% to 15% of them present only once. The sample taken for sequencing was PBMCs. The source is a female donor in good health and CMV-seronegative. Each CDR3 is given with its conserved first and last residue. D genes are given only for firm matches. Size is stated for part of the rows, as once, few or many counts, or as a class when the clone is expanded.

CDR3aa	CDR3nt	v_gene	j_gene	len	d_gene	abundance
CASSQDQIGREQYF	TGCGCCAGCAGCCAAGATCAAATTGGGAGAGAGCAGTACTTC	TRBV4-3	TRBJ2-7	14	NA	NA
CASSIERADTQYF	TGTGCCAGTAGTATAGAACGGGCAGATACGCAGTATTTT	TRBV19	TRBJ2-3	13	NA	NA
CAISKHPGTEGNTIYF	TGTGCCATCAGTAAGCACCCCGGGACAGAAGGAAACACCATATATTTT	TRBV10-3	TRBJ1-3	16	TRBD1	NA
CASSVGLTGGLDF	TGTGCCAGCAGCGTAGGGTTGACGGGGGGCCTCGATTTT	TRBV9	TRBJ2-3	13	NA	few
CASSEGQAGAREQFF	TGTGCCAGCAGTGAAGGCCAGGCGGGGGCGCGGGAGCAGTTCTTC	TRBV2	TRBJ2-1	15	NA	NA
CASSRDSQETQYF	TGTGCCAGCAGTCGGGACAGTCAAGAGACCCAGTACTTC	TRBV2	TRBJ2-5	13	TRBD1	NA
CATSRDRDRGAKEQYF	TGTGCCACCAGCAGAGATCGGGACCGGGGGGCTAAAGAGCAGTACTTC	TRBV15	TRBJ2-7	16	NA	few
CASSPPRGSDETGELFF	TGTGCCAGCTCACCACCAAGGGGGAGTGATGAGACCGGGGAGCTGTTTTTT	TRBV18	TRBJ2-2	17	NA	NA
CAWSGQGAANSPLHF	TGTGCCTGGAGTGGACAGGGGGCGGCGAATTCACCCCTCCACTTT	TRBV30	TRBJ1-6	15	TRBD1	few
CASSLGGAHSATNEKLFF	TGTGCCAGCAGCTTAGGTGGGGCGCATTCCGCAACTAATGAAAAACTGTTTTTT	TRBV11-2	TRBJ1-4	18	NA	few
CASSLFGVRDEQFF	TGTGCCAGCAGTTTATTCGGGGTTCGCGATGAGCAGTTCTTC	TRBV27	TRBJ2-1	14	NA	NA
CASSKGQGAGEQYF	TGTGCCAGCAGTAAGGGACAGGGGGCAGGCGAGCAGTACTTC	TRBV6-5	TRBJ2-7	14	TRBD1	many
CSVSGTNYGYTF	TGCAGCGTTTCGGGTACTAACTATGGCTACACCTTC	TRBV29-1	TRBJ1-2	12	NA	NA
CASSLSAGGNSPLHF	TGTGCCAGCAGCTTATCCGCAGGGGGAAATTCACCCCTCCACTTT	TRBV7-2	TRBJ1-6	15	TRBD1	NA
CASSLEGRVVDTQYF	TGCGCCAGCAGCTTGGAGGGCAGGGTCGTTGATACGCAGTATTTT	TRBV5-1	TRBJ2-3	15	NA	few
CASRTSGSSYEQYF	TGTGCCAGCAGAACTAGCGGGAGCTCCTACGAGCAGTACTTC	TRBV6-5	TRBJ2-7	14	TRBD2	few
CATSRSLTGQETQYF	TGTGCCACCAGCAGATCATTGACAGGCCAAGAGACCCAGTACTTC	TRBV15	TRBJ2-5	15	NA	NA
CAISTTGGSEAFF	TGTGCCATCAGCACCACAGGGGGCTCTGAAGCTTTCTTT	TRBV10-3	TRBJ1-1	13	TRBD1	NA
CASSRTSWATGELFF	TGTGCCAGCAGTCGGACTAGCTGGGCCACCGGGGAGCTGTTTTTT	TRBV6-5	TRBJ2-2	15	TRBD2	NA
CASSSTSASDLFF	TGTGCCAGCAGCTCGACTAGCGCCTCTGATCTGTTCTTC	TRBV7-9	TRBJ2-1	13	TRBD2	NA
CASREGLGNSYNEQFF	TGTGCCAGCAGGGAAGGACTCGGTAACTCCTACAATGAGCAGTTCTTC	TRBV2	TRBJ2-1	16	NA	NA
CASSQPGKDYEQYF	TGCGCCAGCAGCCAACCCGGGAAAGACTACGAGCAGTACTTC	TRBV4-1	TRBJ2-7	14	NA	NA
CASSLSQGGNQPQHF	TGTGCCAGCAGTTTATCACAGGGTGGGAATCAGCCCCAGCATTTT	TRBV27	TRBJ1-5	15	NA	few
CASSLVASGTDTQYF	TGCGCCAGCAGCTTGGTGGCTAGCGGCACAGATACGCAGTATTTT	TRBV5-1	TRBJ2-3	15	NA	NA
CASSIPGQGAGETQYF	TGTGCCAGTAGTATACCGGGACAGGGGGCGGGTGAGACCCAGTACTTC	TRBV19	TRBJ2-5	16	TRBD1	NA
CASSLVPGGGYTF	TGTGCCAGCAGCTTGGTCCCGGGGGGTGGCTACACCTTC	TRBV5-4	TRBJ1-2	13	NA	few